The 30 T cell receptor beta chains below all came from one sample that was sequenced in a study of T cells in Graves' hyperthyroidism and ophthalmopathy. Amplified regions were TCR beta CDR3 sequences from RNA transcripts. The study used the HTBI primer set for a first-round RT-PCR of the TCR CDR3. TCRdb processed the multiplex PCR reads anew with MiXCR; each CDR3 protein has one entry. The sample shows 450,000 to 550,000 distinct CDR3 sequences, approximately 25% of them seen only once. Sequencing used blood. These receptors were taken from a woman younger than 45 with Graves' ophthalmopathy.

The V gene is TRBV27, the J gene TRBJ2-7; D unresolved. Germline V CDR1 and CDR2: MNHEY, SMNVEV (reference sequence). V was trimmed by 5 bases and J by 3 bases, leaving 17 bases between them. The CDR3 has 15 residues. CDR3 sequence (DNA): TGTGCCAGCAGTGTCGACAACTTCCGATACTACGAGCAGTACTTC. Translated: CASSVDNFRYYEQYF.

The table lists this clonotype with many counts. The chain joins TRBV27 to TRBJ2-5; 11 nucleotides line up with TRBD2. Looked up from germline, CDR1 is MNHEY and CDR2 is SMNVEV (reference sequence). Trimming cost V 5 bases and J 1 base; bases outside gene matches: 3. The CDR3 consists of 15 residues. The CDR3 here is CASSTGLAVQETQYF. CDR3 sequence (DNA): TGTGCCAGCAGTACGGGACTAGCGGTCCAAGAGACCCAGTACTTC.

The chain combines TRBV6-5 with TRBJ1-5, with TRBD1 matching 7 bases. The CDR3 contains 14 residues. Germline CDR1 and CDR2: MNHEY and SVGAGI. V dropped 2 bases and J dropped 6; count of bases not matched to a gene: 4. CDR3 sequence (DNA): TGTGCCAGCAGTTACACAGGGGATCCTCAGCCCCAGCATTTT. It is translated as CASSYTGDPQPQHF.

This clonotype was counted many times. This sequence joins TRBV6-2 or TRBV6-3 and TRBJ1-5; maybe TRBD1 (6 bases). Trimming cost V 5 bases and J 6 bases, with 17 bases left between them. Germline V gene data show CDR1 as MNHEY and CDR2 as SVGEGT. This CDR3 is built from 15 residues. CDR3 protein: CASSGMTGPGQPQHF. The CDR3 DNA is TGTGCCAGCAGTGGGATGACAGGTCCCGGTCAGCCCCAGCATTTT.

The chain employs TRBV6-5 and TRBJ2-2, with 13 nucleotides matching TRBD2. The CDR3 is 17 residues long. From germline, CDR1 is MNHEY and CDR2 SVGAGI. Trimming at V came to 0 bases and at J to 4 bases, leaving 2 bases not matched to a gene. DNA for the CDR3: TGTGCCAGCAGTTACTCAGGACTAGCGGGAGTCACCGGGGAGCTGTTTTTT. As protein: CASSYSGLAGVTGELFF.

The table lists this clonotype with many counts. The V gene is TRBV28, the J gene TRBJ1-6; maybe TRBD1 (5 bases). This CDR3 spans 13 amino acids. V shed 2 bases and J shed 9 bases, with 8 bases lying between them. In germline, CDR1 is MDHEN, CDR2 SYDVKM. Written as DNA, the CDR3 is TGTGCCAGCAGTTTAAGGGGCGCTTCACCCCTCCACTTT. Residues: CASSLRGASPLHF.

This clonotype was recorded many times. The V call is TRBV9, the J call TRBJ2-2; the D gene is possibly TRBD2 (6 bases). Germline loops: CDR1 SGDLS, CDR2 YYNGEE. The V end was cut by 4 bases, the J end by 6 bases, with 13 bases between. The CDR3 spans 14 residues. Here the CDR3 DNA reads TGTGCCAGCAGCAAGGGAGGTACTGCCGGGGAGCTGTTTTTT. Protein sequence: CASSKGGTAGELFF.

This clonotype was observed many times. The chain links TRBV6-2 or TRBV6-3 to TRBJ2-7, with 7 bases that match TRBD2. Per the germline V gene, CDR1 is MNHEY and CDR2 is SVGEGT. Losses at the gene ends were 7 bases for V and 0 bases for J; bases not matched to a gene: 9. This CDR3 contains 15 residues. CDR3: CASTPTSGVSYEQYF. In DNA form, the CDR3 reads TGTGCCAGCACCCCAACGAGCGGGGTCTCCTACGAGCAGTACTTC.

In its sample, this clonotype was seen a few times. This chain connects TRBV6-5 to TRBJ2-7; D might be TRBD1 (6 bases). Trimming removed 4 bases at V and 4 bases at J, with 11 bases between. Per germline, CDR1 MNHEY and CDR2 SVGAGI. The CDR3 extends over 13 amino acids. CDR3 nucleotides: TGTGCCAGCAGTTGGCCGGACAGTTACGAGCAGTACTTC. Amino acid sequence: CASSWPDSYEQYF.

This clonotype was counted at least ten times. V is TRBV5-1 and J is TRBJ1-1; D possibly corresponds to TRBD1 (5 bases). This CDR3 is built from 17 residues. V lost 4 bases, J lost 1 base, and 20 bases lay in between. Germline assignment: CDR1 SGHRS and CDR2 YFSETQ. CDR3 region: CASSLVQGGPGNTEAFF. The CDR3 DNA reads TGCGCCAGCAGCCTGGTCCAGGGAGGGCCGGGGAACACTGAAGCTTTCTTT.

The J gene is TRBJ1-1, the V gene TRBV6-1; D call uncertain. Deletions cut 5 bases from V and 0 bases from J, with 10 bases between. The length of the CDR3 is 14 residues. Germline CDR1 reads MNHNS; CDR2 reads SASEGT. CDR3 nucleotide sequence: TGTGCCAGCAGTCCGGGTCTCATGAACACTGAAGCTTTCTTT. It specifies CASSPGLMNTEAFF.

The chain uses TRBV27 and TRBJ1-1; TRBD1 matches 7 bases. Trimming at V came to 3 bases and at J to 5 bases, leaving 9 bases not matched to a gene. Looked up from germline, CDR1 is MNHEY and CDR2 is SMNVEV (reference sequence). CDR3 length: 15 amino acids. CDR3 amino acids: CASSLVGGGLTEAFF. CDR3 DNA: TGTGCCAGCAGTTTGGTAGGGGGCGGACTTACTGAAGCTTTCTTT.

V and J are TRBV2 and TRBJ2-5; 12 bases are shared with TRBD2. Germline V CDR1 and CDR2: SNHLY, FYNNEI. CDR3 length equals 18 residues. Trimming at V came to 5 bases and at J to 5 bases, leaving 15 bases not matched to a gene. This chain's CDR3 is CASSTRLAGAPGGETQYF. As DNA, the CDR3 is TGTGCCAGCAGTACCCGACTAGCGGGGGCCCCGGGGGGGGAGACCCAGTACTTC.

The sample holds many counts of this clonotype. This chain connects TRBV5-1 to TRBJ2-7, with 9 positions matching TRBD2. This CDR3 region has 15 residues. With 6 bases clipped from V and 4 bases from J, the junction kept 11 bases outside the gene matches. Germline lookup yields CDR1 SGHRS and CDR2 YFSETQ. The CDR3 is CASTPAGTSTYEQYF. CDR3 in DNA: TGCGCCAGCACCCCCGCCGGGACTAGCACTTACGAGCAGTACTTC.

This clonotype was picked up many times. CDR3 loop: CSAGVDGLLNYGYTF. The CDR3 DNA follows: TGCAGTGCTGGGGTGGACGGACTTCTTAACTATGGCTACACCTTC. This rearrangement joins TRBV20-1 to TRBJ1-2; D is undetermined. The CDR3 totals 15 residues. Trimming pared 5 bases from V and 1 base from J, leaving 17 bases between. Germline loops: CDR1 DFQATT, CDR2 SNEGSKA (reference sequence).

This clonotype was counted many times. The gene calls are TRBV9 and TRBJ1-2, with D unclear. V lost 7 bases, J lost 4 bases, and 8 bases lay in between. Germline lookup yields CDR1 SGDLS and CDR2 YYNGEE. The CDR3 runs 11 residues. The CDR3 DNA sequence: TGTGCCAGCTTCGGGGTCTATGGCTACACCTTC. This sequence encodes CASFGVYGYTF. Supplemented by reference TRBV9 and TRBJ1-2, the full variable domain reads DSGVTQTPKHLITATGQRVTLRCSPRSGDLSVYWYQQSLDQGLQFLIQYYNGEERAKGNILERFSAQQFPDLHSELNLSSLELGDSALYFCASFGVYGYTFGSGTRLTVV.

This clonotype occurred many times. The chain recombines TRBV13 with TRBJ2-7; 7 bases match TRBD1. Germline CDR1 and CDR2: PRHDT and FYEKMQ (reference sequence). The CDR3 runs 15 residues. After removal of 1 base from V and 4 bases from J, the junction contained 7 bases not matched to a gene. CDR3 DNA sequence: TGTGCCAGCAGCTTAGTAGGGGGCCATACTTACGAGCAGTACTTC. The encoded protein is CASSLVGGHTYEQYF.

About this clonotype itself: A much larger clone is a single base away; this may be a read error. The chain combines TRBV30 with TRBJ1-2; perhaps TRBD1 as D (6 bases). Trimming pared 1 base from V and 3 bases from J, leaving 18 bases between. CDR1 and CDR2 (germline): GTSNPN, SVGIG (reference sequence). CDR3 length equals 16 residues. CDR3 amino acids: CAWSARLQGRDYGYTF. In DNA form, the CDR3 reads TGTGCCTGGAGTGCCCGCCTACAGGGCCGGGACTATGGCTACACCTTC.

This clonotype was seen a few times. CDR3 bases: TGTGCCAGTAGTTTGTCCAGGCGCTATGGCTACACCTTC. It codes for CASSLSRRYGYTF. The chain recombines TRBV19 with TRBJ1-2; D remains unclear. Germline loops: CDR1 LNHDA, CDR2 SQIVND (reference sequence). Trimming took 5 bases from V and 4 from J, leaving 11 bases between them. This CDR3 contains 13 residues.

This clonotype was recorded many times. The gene calls are TRBV11-3 and TRBJ2-7, with a weak D call TRBD2 (7 bases). This CDR3 is 18 amino acids long. Trimming cost V 2 bases and J 2 bases, with 22 bases left between them. Looked up from germline, CDR1 is SGHNT and CDR2 is YENEEA. CDR3 amino acids: CASSLPTLGASGAYEQYF. The CDR3 region has the DNA TGTGCCAGCAGCTTACCAACCCTGGGGGCTAGCGGTGCCTACGAGCAGTACTTC.

This clonotype was counted many times. The chain links TRBV9 to TRBJ1-3; D remains unclear. CDR1 SGDLS and CDR2 YYNGEE come from the germline V gene. The V gene lost 7 bases and the J gene lost 1 base, with 15 bases spanning the gap. The CDR3 length is 15 residues. CDR3 in DNA: TGTGCCAGCGGAACGCTGGTGGGTTCTGGAAACACCATATATTTT. It is translated as CASGTLVGSGNTIYF.

This clonotype has ten or more counts. The rearrangement uses TRBV11-2 and TRBJ1-2; tentative D call: TRBD1 (5 bases). This CDR3 region has 15 residues. CDR1 is SGHAT, CDR2 FQNNGV, per germline. Trimming removed 4 bases at V and 2 bases at J, with 14 bases between. CDR3 sequence: CASSWTGGSNYGYTF. The CDR3 DNA reads TGTGCCAGCAGCTGGACGGGGGGGTCAAACTATGGCTACACCTTC. Together with reference TRBV11-2 and TRBJ1-2, the CDR3 gives the full variable domain: EAGVAQSPRYKIIEKRQSVAFWCNPISGHATLYWYQQILGQGPKLLIQFQNNGVVDDSQLPKDRFSAERLKGVDSTLKIQPAKLEDSAVYLCASSWTGGSNYGYTFGSGTRLTVV.

This clonotype was detected many times. The chain combines TRBV6-2 or TRBV6-3 with TRBJ1-2, with unresolved D. With 7 bases removed from V and 6 bases from J, the gap between germline ends came to 21 bases. The CDR3 covers 15 residues. Germline-derived CDR1 and CDR2 are MNHEY and SVGEGT. The DNA for the CDR3 is TGTGCCAGCACCTACCTTTCCCGAGAGAGGGATGGCTACACCTTC. It codes for CASTYLSRERDGYTF.

This clonotype has at least ten counts. The chain links TRBV7-2 to TRBJ2-7, with D perhaps matching TRBD1 (6 bases). V shed 3 bases and J shed 2 bases, with 11 bases lying between them. CDR3 length: 14 amino acids. Germline loops: CDR1 SGHTA, CDR2 FQGNSA. The DNA of the CDR3 is TGTGCCAGCAGCTTGACAGGTCCGACCTACGAGCAGTACTTC. Amino acids: CASSLTGPTYEQYF. The full variable domain, with the rest looked up from reference TRBV7-2 and TRBJ2-7, is GAGVSQSPSNKVTEKGKDVELRCDPISGHTALYWYRQSLGQGLEFLIYFQGNSAPDKSGLPSDRFSAERTGGSVSTLTIQRTQQEDSAVYLCASSLTGPTYEQYFGPGTRLTVT.

The chain employs TRBV6-1 and TRBJ1-3; TRBD1 matches 8 bases. Germline V gene lookup returns CDR1 MNHNS and CDR2 SASEGT. J lost 1 base, V lost 6 bases, and 8 bases had no gene match. This CDR3 spans 16 amino acids. This CDR3 is CASRNLDRVSGNTIYF. For the CDR3, the DNA is TGTGCCAGCAGGAACTTGGACAGGGTTTCTGGAAACACCATATATTTT.

This clonotype occurred many times. The rearrangement joins TRBV29-1 to TRBJ1-2; D not certain. Germline V gene sequence: CDR1 SQVTM, CDR2 ANQGSEA. CDR3 size: 11 residues. V was pared by 3 bases and J by 2 bases, with 4 bases between. The CDR3 region is CSVDRNYGYTF. CDR3 bases: TGCAGCGTTGACAGGAACTATGGCTACACCTTC.

The V call is TRBV6-1, the J call TRBJ2-5; D is perhaps TRBD2 (5 bases). CDR3 size: 12 residues. Germline V lookup: CDR1 MNHNS, CDR2 SASEGT. V dropped 6 bases and J dropped 2 bases, with 7 bases sitting between them. Here the CDR3 DNA reads TGTGCCAGCAGGGACTTTCAAGAGACCCAGTACTTC. Amino acids: CASRDFQETQYF.

The table lists this clonotype with many counts. The rearrangement joins TRBV6-5 to TRBJ2-7, with D perhaps TRBD1 (5 bases). The V end was cut by 7 bases, the J end by 1 base, with 11 bases between. Germline CDR1 MNHEY, CDR2 SVGAGI. The CDR3 sequence is 13 residues long. This CDR3 reads CASTTGSSYEQYF. The CDR3 DNA reads TGTGCCAGCACCACAGGATCGTCCTACGAGCAGTACTTC.

This clonotype came up many times. The chain uses TRBV20-1 and TRBJ1-2; 8 bases agree with TRBD1. Germline V lookup: CDR1 DFQATT, CDR2 SNEGSKA (reference sequence). The CDR3 sequence is 13 residues long. V was clipped by 3 bases and J by 5 bases; unmatched bases: 5. The CDR3 DNA is TGCAGTGCTAGGGCAGGGGGCAGATATGGCTACACCTTC. The encoded protein is CSARAGGRYGYTF.

The sample holds many counts of this clonotype. J is TRBJ2-5 and V is TRBV9, with D uncertain. CDR1 is SGDLS, CDR2 YYNGEE, per germline. Trimming removed 0 bases at V and 3 bases at J, with 12 bases between. The CDR3 is 15 amino acids. The CDR3 is CASSVGWAAEETQYF. The DNA of the CDR3 is TGTGCCAGCAGCGTAGGATGGGCAGCAGAAGAGACCCAGTACTTC.